Listed below are T cell receptor beta chains from one sample, sequenced in a study of CD8+ T cells in alopecia areata. The method was immunoSEQ multiplex PCR; TCRdb's version includes in-frame clones alone and lacks a portion of them. The sample yields 110,000 or so clones, around 54% seen once. The source material was CD4+ T cells sorted from blood, sampled at week 24, from a patient treated with tofacitinib. The receptors stem from a human donor with alopecia areata. Each CDR3 is given with its conserved first and last residue. Each record gives: clone size, V gene, CDR3 length, D gene, J gene, CDR3 DNA, CDR3 protein. The D gene is left open where the match is weak. Clone size is shown for a subset of rows, as once, few, many or a class of expanded clone.

-	TRBV29-1	18	TRBD2	TRBJ2-3	TGCAGCGTTGAAGATCCCCCGCTATCAGCGGGAGGGAAAGATACGCAGTATTTT	CSVEDPPLSAGGKDTQYF
-	TRBV30	13	TRBD1	TRBJ1-4	TGTGCCTCAACAGGGACAGGGAGGGTAAAACTGTTTTTT	CASTGTGRVKLFF
few	TRBV2	12	-	TRBJ2-3	TGTGCCAGCAACCGGGGCACAGATACGCAGTATTTT	CASNRGTDTQYF
medium-sized	TRBV7-2	14	TRBD1	TRBJ2-7	TGTGCCAGCAAACGGACAGGGAGCTCCTACGAGCAGTACTTC	CASKRTGSSYEQYF
-	TRBV9	13	-	TRBJ1-2	TGTGCCAGCAGCGTAGGATTGGGCTATGGCTACACCTTC	CASSVGLGYGYTF
few	TRBV29-1	13	-	TRBJ2-7	TGCAGCGTTGAGACGCGGTCTTTGTACGAGCAGTACTTC	CSVETRSLYEQYF
-	TRBV10-3	18	-	TRBJ1-6	TGTGCCATCAGTGAGGCACAACAGAGGAGCTCCTATAATTCACCCCTCCACTTT	CAISEAQQRSSYNSPLHF
few	TRBV6-5	14	-	TRBJ1-3	TGTGCCAGCAAATCGTATTCGTCCGGAAACACCATATATTTT	CASKSYSSGNTIYF
-	TRBV4-1	15	TRBD1	TRBJ1-6	TGCGCCAGCAGCCAACAACCGGGACAGGGGTCACCCCTCCACTTT	CASSQQPGQGSPLHF
-	TRBV19	17	-	TRBJ1-1	TGTGCCAGTAGTATAGACCTGGACCGGATGGAGCCAGTCGAAGCTTTCTTT	CASSIDLDRMEPVEAFF
-	TRBV29-1	15	TRBD1	TRBJ2-3	TGCAGCGTTGAAGGGAAAGGACAGGGACCAGATACGCAGTATTTT	CSVEGKGQGPDTQYF
-	TRBV5-6	13	-	TRBJ1-2	TGTGCCAGCAGCTTGGCCAATGGAGGTGGCTACACCTTC	CASSLANGGGYTF
-	TRBV6-5	11	-	TRBJ1-1	TGTGCCAGCTCAAAGTCAGGGGATGCTTTCTTT	CASSKSGDAFF
-	TRBV7-2	13	-	TRBJ2-7	TGTGCCAGCAGCTTAGGAAGGGTAAACGAGCAGTACTTC	CASSLGRVNEQYF
-	TRBV29-1	13	-	TRBJ2-5	TGCAGCGTCGCCACAGGCAGGCGGGAGACCCAGTACTTC	CSVATGRRETQYF
few	TRBV6-6	14	-	TRBJ1-4	TGTGCCAGCAGTTACTCGGAGGGAGGTGAAAAACTGTTTTTT	CASSYSEGGEKLFF
-	TRBV18	13	-	TRBJ2-5	TGTGCCAGCTCAGCGACAGGCCAAGAGACCCAGTACTTC	CASSATGQETQYF
-	TRBV29-1	12	-	TRBJ1-1	TGCAGCGTTGGTGTCGGAAACACTGAAGCTTTCTTT	CSVGVGNTEAFF
many	TRBV19	13	-	TRBJ2-1	TGTGCCAGTAGTATTCAGGGAGGCTATGAGCAGTTCTTC	CASSIQGGYEQFF
many	TRBV5-1	13	-	TRBJ2-7	TGCGCCAGCAGCTTGACGACAGCCTACGAGCAGTACTTC	CASSLTTAYEQYF
-	TRBV5-1	13	-	TRBJ1-1	TGCGCCAGCATGCTGAGGTTGGGCACTGAAGCTTTCTTT	CASMLRLGTEAFF
-	TRBV4-1	17	-	TRBJ1-5	TGCGCCAGCAGCCAAGACATCCAGGGAGTCCGCAATCAGCCCCAGCATTTT	CASSQDIQGVRNQPQHF
few	TRBV6-5	15	-	TRBJ1-6	TGTGCCAGCAGCGCGAAGGACAGCTATAATTCACCCCTCCACTTT	CASSAKDSYNSPLHF
-	TRBV7-2	15	-	TRBJ2-3	TGTGCCAGCAGCCCTAGGCGGTCCCCCACAGATACGCAGTATTTT	CASSPRRSPTDTQYF
-	TRBV28	14	TRBD1	TRBJ2-7	TGTGCCAGCAGTCCACCTCGCGAGGGGGCAACGCAGTACTTC	CASSPPREGATQYF
-	TRBV11-3	11	-	TRBJ2-5	TGTGCCAGCAGCAGGGCAGAGACCCAGTACTTC	CASSRAETQYF
few	TRBV13	14	-	TRBJ2-4	TGTGCCAGCAGCTTAGGCGCCCAAGAAAACATTCAGTACTTC	CASSLGAQENIQYF
few	TRBV2	17	TRBD1	TRBJ2-5	TGTGCCAGCAGTGAAGCGCTTCCTGGACAGGGGAAGGAGACCCAGTACTTC	CASSEALPGQGKETQYF
-	TRBV5-1	16	TRBD1	TRBJ2-2	TGCGCCAGCATGGGTCAGGGGGCGATGAACACCGGGGAGCTGTTTTTT	CASMGQGAMNTGELFF
few	TRBV30	17	-	TRBJ2-2	TGTGCCTGGACCACCCTTGTGGCAGGAGACCACACCGGGGAGCTGTTTTTT	CAWTTLVAGDHTGELFF
-	TRBV6-6	15	TRBD1	TRBJ2-1	TGTGCCAGTAGAGAGCCACAGGGGGCTCATAATGAGCAGTTCTTC	CASREPQGAHNEQFF
few	TRBV29-1	15	-	TRBJ2-1	TGCAGCGTTGAAGGAGGACTCGGGTTATACAATGAGCAGTTCTTC	CSVEGGLGLYNEQFF
-	TRBV6-1	14	-	TRBJ1-2	TGTGCCAGCAGCTACAGGATTCCTAACTATGGCTACACCTTC	CASSYRIPNYGYTF
few	TRBV2	14	TRBD2	TRBJ2-3	TGTGCCAGCAGTGAAATAGCGGGGGGCTATACGCAGTATTTT	CASSEIAGGYTQYF
-	TRBV5-1	15	TRBD2	TRBJ2-3	TGCGCCAGCAGCCCTCGGGGGGGACGAGCAGATACGCAGTATTTT	CASSPRGGRADTQYF
-	TRBV4-1	15	-	TRBJ1-2	TGCGCCAGCAGCCAAGATCAGGTGACAGCCTATGGCTACACCTTC	CASSQDQVTAYGYTF
-	TRBV23-1	13	TRBD2	TRBJ2-5	TGCGCCAGCAGCGGGAGGCTACAAGAGACCCAGTACTTC	CASSGRLQETQYF
-	TRBV9	17	TRBD1	TRBJ2-1	TGTGCCAGCAGCGTAGGTGTGACAGGGGGCGCCAACAATGAGCAGTTCTTC	CASSVGVTGGANNEQFF
few	TRBV7-8	11	-	TRBJ2-7	TGTGCCAGCAGCTTAAGATACGAGCAGTACTTC	CASSLRYEQYF
few	TRBV29-1	14	TRBD1	TRBJ1-1	TGCAGCGTGGCTGAGGGACAGGGGGCGCGAAAAGCTTTCTTT	CSVAEGQGARKAFF